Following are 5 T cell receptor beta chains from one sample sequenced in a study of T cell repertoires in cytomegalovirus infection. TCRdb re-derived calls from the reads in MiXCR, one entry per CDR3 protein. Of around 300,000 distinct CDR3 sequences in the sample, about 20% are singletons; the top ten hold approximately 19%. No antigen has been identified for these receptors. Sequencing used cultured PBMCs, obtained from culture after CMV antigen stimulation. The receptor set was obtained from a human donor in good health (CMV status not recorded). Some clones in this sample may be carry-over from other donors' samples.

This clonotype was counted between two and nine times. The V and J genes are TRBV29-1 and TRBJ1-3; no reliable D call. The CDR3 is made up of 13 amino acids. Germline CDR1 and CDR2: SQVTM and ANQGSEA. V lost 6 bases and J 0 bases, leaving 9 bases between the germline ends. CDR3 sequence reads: CSVHYSSGNTIYF. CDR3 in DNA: TGCAGCGTCCATTACAGCTCTGGAAACACCATATATTTT.

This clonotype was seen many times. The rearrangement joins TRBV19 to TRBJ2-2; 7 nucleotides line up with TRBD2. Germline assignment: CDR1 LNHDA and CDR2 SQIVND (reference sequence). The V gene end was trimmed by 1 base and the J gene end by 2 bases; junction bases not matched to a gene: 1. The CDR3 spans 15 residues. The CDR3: CASSIGGGNTGELFF. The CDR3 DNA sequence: TGTGCCAGTAGTATAGGGGGGGGAAACACCGGGGAGCTGTTTTTT.

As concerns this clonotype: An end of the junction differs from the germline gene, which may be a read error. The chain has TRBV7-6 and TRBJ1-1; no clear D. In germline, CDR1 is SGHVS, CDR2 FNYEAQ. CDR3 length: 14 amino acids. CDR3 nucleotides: TGTGTCAGCAGCTTACCACTCTCGAACACTGAAGCTTTCTTT. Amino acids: CVSSLPLSNTEAFF.

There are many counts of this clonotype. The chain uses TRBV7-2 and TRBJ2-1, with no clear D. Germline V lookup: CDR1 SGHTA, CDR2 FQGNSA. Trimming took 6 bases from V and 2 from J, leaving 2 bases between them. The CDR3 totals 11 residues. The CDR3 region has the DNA TGTGCCAGCAGTCCCTACAATGAGCAGTTCTTC. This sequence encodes CASSPYNEQFF.

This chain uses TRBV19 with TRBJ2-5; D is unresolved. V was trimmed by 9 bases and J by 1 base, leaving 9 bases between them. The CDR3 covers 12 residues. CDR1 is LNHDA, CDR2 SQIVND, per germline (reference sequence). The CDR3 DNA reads TGTGCCAGCGGATGGGGCCAAGAGACCCAGTACTTC. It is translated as CASGWGQETQYF. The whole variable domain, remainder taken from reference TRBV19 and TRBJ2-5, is DGGITQSPKYLFRKEGQNVTLSCEQNLNHDAMYWYRQDPGQGLRLIYYSQIVNDFQKGDIAEGYSVSREKKESFPLTVTSAQKNPTAFYLCASGWGQETQYFGPGTRLLVL.